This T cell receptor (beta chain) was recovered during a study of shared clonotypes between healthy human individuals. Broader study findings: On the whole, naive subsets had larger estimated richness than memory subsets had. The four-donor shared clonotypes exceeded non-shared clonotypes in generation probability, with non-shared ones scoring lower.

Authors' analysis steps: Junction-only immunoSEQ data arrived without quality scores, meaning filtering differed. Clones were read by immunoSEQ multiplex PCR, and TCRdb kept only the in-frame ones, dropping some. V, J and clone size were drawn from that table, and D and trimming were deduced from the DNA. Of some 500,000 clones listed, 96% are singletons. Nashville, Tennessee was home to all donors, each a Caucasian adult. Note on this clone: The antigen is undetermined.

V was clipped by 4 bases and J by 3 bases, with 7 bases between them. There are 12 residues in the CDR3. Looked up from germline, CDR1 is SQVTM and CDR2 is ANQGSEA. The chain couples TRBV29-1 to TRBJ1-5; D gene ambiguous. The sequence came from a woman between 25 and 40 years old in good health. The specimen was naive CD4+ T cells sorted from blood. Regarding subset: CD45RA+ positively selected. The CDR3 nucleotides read TGCAGCGTTGGGGAACCCAATCAGCCCCAGCATTTT. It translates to CSVGEPNQPQHF.